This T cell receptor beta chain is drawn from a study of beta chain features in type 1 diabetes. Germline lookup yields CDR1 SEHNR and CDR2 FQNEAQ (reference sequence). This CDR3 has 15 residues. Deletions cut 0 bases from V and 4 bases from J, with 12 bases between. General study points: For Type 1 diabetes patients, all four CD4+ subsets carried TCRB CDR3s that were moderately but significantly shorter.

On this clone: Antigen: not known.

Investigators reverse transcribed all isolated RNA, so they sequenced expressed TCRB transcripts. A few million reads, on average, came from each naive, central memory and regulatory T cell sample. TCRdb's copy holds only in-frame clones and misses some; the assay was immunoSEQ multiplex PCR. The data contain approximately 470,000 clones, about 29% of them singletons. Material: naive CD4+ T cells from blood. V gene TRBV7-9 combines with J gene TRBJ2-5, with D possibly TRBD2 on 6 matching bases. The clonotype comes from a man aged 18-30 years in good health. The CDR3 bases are TGTGCCAGCAGCTTAGCGTTGGAGGGGAGAGAGACCCAGTACTTC. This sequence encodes CASSLALEGRETQYF.